The source of this T cell receptor (beta chain) is a study of shared clonotypes between healthy human individuals. In this sample, this clone turned up a few times. For each subset, genomic DNA was distributed in equal portions over several immunoSEQ plates. Measured with immunoSEQ multiplex PCR; TCRdb has only the in-frame clones, and not every one. This table has hundreds of thousands of clones, roughly 77% appearing once. This CDR3 comprises 15 residues. Per the germline V gene, CDR1 is SGDLS and CDR2 is YYNGEE. Deletions cut 0 bases from V and 0 bases from J, with 7 bases between. The origin of this receptor is a woman aged 40 to 50 in good health. Some clones in this sample may be carry-over from other donors' samples. The specimen sequenced was PBMCs. V and J are TRBV9 and TRBJ1-3; no clear D. CDR3 in DNA: TGTGCCAGCAGCGTAGGAGGCAGCTCTGGAAACACCATATATTTT. This encodes CASSVGGSSGNTIYF.